Following are 17 T cell receptor beta chains from one sample sequenced in a study of identical twins. TCRdb re-derived calls from the 5' RACE reads in MiXCR, one entry per CDR3 protein. The sample consists of more than 600,000 distinct CDR3 sequences, 15% to 20% of them appearing once. The same data also went into a second study, on T cells expressing NK-cell markers.

Sequencing used PBMCs. These receptors were collected from a woman aged 18-29 years in good health.

About this clonotype itself: Germline is not matched at one junction end, which may reflect a read error. The chain has TRBV30 and TRBJ2-2; 11 nucleotides agree with TRBD2. Per the germline V gene, CDR1 is GTSNPN and CDR2 is SVGIG (reference sequence). The CDR3 loop spans 15 amino acids. The CDR3 region is CAWSGLAGGTGELFF. The CDR3 DNA follows: TGTGCCTGGAGTGGGCTAGCGGGAGGCACCGGTGAGCTGTTTTTT.

This clonotype was counted between two and nine times. V is TRBV29-1 and J is TRBJ1-2; D may be TRBD1 (5 bases). The CDR3 contains 13 residues. In germline, CDR1 is SQVTM, CDR2 ANQGSEA. V shed 3 bases and J shed 4 bases, with 12 bases lying between them. The CDR3, as DNA: TGCAGCGTTGATCAGGGTCAAATCTATGGCTACACCTTC. Amino acids: CSVDQGQIYGYTF.

This clonotype showed up just a few times. V is TRBV12-3 or TRBV12-4 and J is TRBJ2-4; D is perhaps TRBD1 (6 bases). V was cut by 7 bases and J by 9 bases, with 19 bases left in between. The CDR3 spans 14 residues. The CDR3 sequence: CASTMGAGVGIQYF. The CDR3 nucleotides read TGTGCCAGCACCATGGGGGCAGGAGTCGGCATTCAGTACTTC.

Only a few counts were recorded for this clonotype. The rearrangement uses TRBV5-1 and TRBJ2-2; a possible D gene is TRBD1 (6 bases). The CDR3 has 14 residues. Germline V lookup: CDR1 SGHRS, CDR2 YFSETQ. The V end lost 7 bases, the J end lost 0 bases, and 10 bases lay between the germline ends. The CDR3 sequence: CASRDKPNTGELFF. CDR3 bases: TGCGCCAGCCGGGACAAGCCGAACACCGGGGAGCTGTTTTTT.

This clonotype was seen a handful of times. The V and J genes are TRBV6-5 and TRBJ2-3, with D perhaps matching TRBD1 or TRBD2 (7 bases each). CDR1 MNHEY and CDR2 SVGAGI come from the germline V gene. The CDR3 length is 16 residues. Trimming left V 4 bases short and J 4 bases short, with 18 bases between. The CDR3 sequence: CASSSPSRGGPDTQYF. For the CDR3, the DNA is TGTGCCAGCAGTTCCCCTAGCAGGGGGGGCCCAGATACGCAGTATTTT.

J is TRBJ2-7 and V is TRBV12-3 or TRBV12-4; D may be TRBD2 (6 bases). CDR3 length: 12 residues. V was cut by 2 bases and J by 11 bases, with 13 bases left in between. The CDR3 here is CASSLQGGEEYF. In DNA form, the CDR3 reads TGTGCCAGCAGTTTACAAGGAGGGGAAGAGTACTTC.

Comments on this clonotype: A much larger clone differs by one base, so this may be a read error. The J gene is TRBJ2-3, the V gene TRBV5-1; D may be TRBD2 (6 bases). Trimming stripped 0 bases from V and 3 bases from J, with 20 bases between. Germline CDR1 and CDR2: SGHRS and YFSETQ. This CDR3 spans 18 amino acids. CDR3 sequence (DNA): TGCGCCAGCAGCTTGGCCTTGTGGGGAGGACGCATGACAGATACGCAGTATTTT. As protein: CASSLALWGGRMTDTQYF.

V and J are TRBV5-6 and TRBJ2-5; D not certain. Germline CDR1 is SGHDT and CDR2 is YYEEEE. With 2 bases removed from V and 5 bases from J, the gap between germline ends came to 10 bases. The CDR3 consists of 13 residues. The DNA for the CDR3 is TGTGCCAGCAGCTTTACGATGGGTGAGACCCAGTACTTC. Translation: CASSFTMGETQYF.

The sample holds a few counts of this clonotype. This chain uses TRBV20-1 with TRBJ1-2, with unresolved D. This CDR3 has 12 residues. Germline loops: CDR1 DFQATT, CDR2 SNEGSKA (reference sequence). Trimming removed 6 bases at V and 0 bases at J, with 8 bases between. CDR3 sequence reads: CSADTANYGYTF. The CDR3 DNA reads as TGCAGTGCGGATACAGCTAACTATGGCTACACCTTC.

The rearrangement joins TRBV12-3 or TRBV12-4 to TRBJ2-7; D unresolved. The V end was cut by 3 bases, the J end by 3 bases, with 9 bases between. The CDR3 spans 13 residues. The CDR3 nucleotides are TGTGCCAGCAGTTTCGCGGCCCTCTACGAGCAGTACTTC. Translated: CASSFAALYEQYF.

This clonotype was picked up a small number of times. The chain has TRBV12-3 or TRBV12-4 and TRBJ1-2; 9 bases match TRBD1. Trimming removed 10 bases from V and 7 bases from J; junction bases left unmatched: 10. The CDR3 is 13 amino acids. The CDR3 region is CATSPGTGFGYTF. The CDR3 nucleotides read TGTGCCACCTCTCCCGGGACAGGGTTTGGCTACACCTTC.

The rearrangement links TRBV5-1 to TRBJ2-5; D ambiguous. V was shortened by 3 bases and J by 1 base, with 7 bases between the two germline ends. This CDR3 spans 13 amino acids. Germline CDR1 reads SGHRS; CDR2 reads YFSETQ. The CDR3 here is CASSSTLQETQYF. The CDR3, as DNA: TGCGCCAGCAGCTCCACTCTCCAAGAGACCCAGTACTTC.

This clonotype was found a few times. The chain employs TRBV10-3 and TRBJ2-7; D may be TRBD2 (5 bases). The V gene lost 1 base and the J gene lost 2 bases, with 9 bases spanning the gap. CDR3 length equals 14 residues. Germline V CDR1 and CDR2: ENHRY, SYGVKD. The CDR3 reads CAISEWTLPYEQYF. The CDR3 region has the DNA TGTGCCATCAGTGAGTGGACTCTCCCCTACGAGCAGTACTTC.

This clonotype was counted at least ten times. The chain employs TRBV12-3 or TRBV12-4 and TRBJ2-7; TRBD2 agrees at 7 bases. The CDR3 sequence is 14 residues long. V gave up 6 bases and J gave up 4 bases; unmatched junction bases: 9. The CDR3 coding sequence is TGTGCCAGCAGCCCGGGACTACCGAAATACGAGCAGTACTTC. Protein: CASSPGLPKYEQYF.

This CDR3 reads CASSLEPTGGANIQYF. The CDR3 nucleotides read TGCGCCAGCAGCTTGGAACCGACAGGGGGCGCGAACATTCAGTACTTC. This sequence joins TRBV5-1 and TRBJ2-4, with 10 bases aligning to TRBD1. The CDR3 totals 16 residues. J gave up 7 bases and V 0 bases, and 7 bases lay outside the gene matches. Germline assignment: CDR1 SGHRS and CDR2 YFSETQ.

This chain joins TRBV12-3 or TRBV12-4 and TRBJ2-7; tentative D call: TRBD1 (5 bases). This CDR3 has 12 amino acids. The germline V and J ends were trimmed by 3 bases and 6 bases, with 9 bases remaining between them. The DNA for the CDR3 is TGTGCCAGCAGTTTCCGCCAGGGCGAGCAGTACTTC. As protein: CASSFRQGEQYF.

This rearrangement joins TRBV11-2 to TRBJ1-1, with D possibly matching TRBD1 (5 bases). Germline V gives CDR1 SGHAT, CDR2 FQNNGV. V was trimmed by 1 base and J by 8 bases, leaving 17 bases between them. This CDR3 is built from 15 residues. CDR3 loop: CASSLARARHEEAFF. Here the CDR3 DNA reads TGTGCCAGCAGCTTAGCCAGGGCACGTCATGAGGAAGCTTTCTTT.